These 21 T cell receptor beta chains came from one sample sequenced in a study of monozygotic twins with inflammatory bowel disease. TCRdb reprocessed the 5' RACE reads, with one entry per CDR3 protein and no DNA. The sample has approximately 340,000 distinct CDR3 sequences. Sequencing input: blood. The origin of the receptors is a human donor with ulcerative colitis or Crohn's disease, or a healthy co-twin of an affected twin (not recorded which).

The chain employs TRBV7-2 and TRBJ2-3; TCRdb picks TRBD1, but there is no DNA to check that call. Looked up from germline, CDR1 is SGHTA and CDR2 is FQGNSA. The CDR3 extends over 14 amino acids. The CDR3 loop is CASSLGGRKDTQYF.

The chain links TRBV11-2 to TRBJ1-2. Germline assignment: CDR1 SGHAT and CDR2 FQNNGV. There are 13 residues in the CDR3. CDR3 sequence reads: CASSPSGRDGYTF.

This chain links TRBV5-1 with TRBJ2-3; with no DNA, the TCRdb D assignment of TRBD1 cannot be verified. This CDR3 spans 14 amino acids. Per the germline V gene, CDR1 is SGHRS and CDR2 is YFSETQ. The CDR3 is CASSRGQTTVTQYF.

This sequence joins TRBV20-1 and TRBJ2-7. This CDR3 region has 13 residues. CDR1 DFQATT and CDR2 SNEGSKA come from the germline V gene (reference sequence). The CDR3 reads CRADQSFVGRKYF.

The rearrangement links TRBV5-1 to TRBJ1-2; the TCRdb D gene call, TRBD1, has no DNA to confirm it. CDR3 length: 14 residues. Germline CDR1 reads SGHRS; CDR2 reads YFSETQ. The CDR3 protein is CASSGQSTNYGYTF. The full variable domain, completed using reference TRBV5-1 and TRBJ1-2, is KAGVTQTPRYLIKTRGQQVTLSCSPISGHRSVSWYQQTPGQGLQFLFEYFSETQRNKGNFPGRFSGRQFSNSRSEMNVSTLELGDSALYLCASSGQSTNYGYTFGSGTRLTVV.

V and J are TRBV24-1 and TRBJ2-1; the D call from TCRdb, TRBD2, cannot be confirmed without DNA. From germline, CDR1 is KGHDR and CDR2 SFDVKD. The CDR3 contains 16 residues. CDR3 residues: CATSDPTSGSDNEQFF.

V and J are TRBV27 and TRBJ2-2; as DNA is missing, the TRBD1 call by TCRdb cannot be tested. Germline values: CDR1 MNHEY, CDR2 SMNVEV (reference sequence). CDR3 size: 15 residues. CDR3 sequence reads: CASSTGPLNTGELFF.

The CDR3 here is CASSLVGSPDGYTF. The rearrangement joins TRBV5-4 to TRBJ1-2. Germline CDR1 is SGHNT and CDR2 is YYREEE (reference sequence). CDR3 size: 14 residues.

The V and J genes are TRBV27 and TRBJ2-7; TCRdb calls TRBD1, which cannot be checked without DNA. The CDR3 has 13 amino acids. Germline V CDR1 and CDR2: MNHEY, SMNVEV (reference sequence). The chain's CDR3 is CASSLTRDFEQYF.

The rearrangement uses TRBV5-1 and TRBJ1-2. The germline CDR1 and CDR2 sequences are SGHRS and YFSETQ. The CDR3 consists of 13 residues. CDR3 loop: CASSSGGGVGYTF.

The CDR3 sequence is CASSEASNAEQYF. The chain carries TRBV6-1 and TRBJ2-7. The CDR3 is 13 amino acids. CDR1 and CDR2 from the germline V gene are MNHNS and SASEGT.

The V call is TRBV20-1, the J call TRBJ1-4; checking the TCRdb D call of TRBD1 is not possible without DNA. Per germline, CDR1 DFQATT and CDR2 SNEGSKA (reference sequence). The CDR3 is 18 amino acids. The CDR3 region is CSATGGRSPITTNEKLFF.

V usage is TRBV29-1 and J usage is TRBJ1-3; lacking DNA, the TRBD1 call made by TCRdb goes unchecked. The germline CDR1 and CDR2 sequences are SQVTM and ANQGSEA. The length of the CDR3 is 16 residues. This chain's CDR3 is CSDYRVGSTSGNTIYF.

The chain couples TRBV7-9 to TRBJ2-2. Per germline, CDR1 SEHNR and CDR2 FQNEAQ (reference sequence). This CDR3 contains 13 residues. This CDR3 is CASSSAGAGELFF.

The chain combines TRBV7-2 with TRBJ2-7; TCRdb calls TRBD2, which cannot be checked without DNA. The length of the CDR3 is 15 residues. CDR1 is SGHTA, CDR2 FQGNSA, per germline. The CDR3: CASSLKGLPPLKQYF.

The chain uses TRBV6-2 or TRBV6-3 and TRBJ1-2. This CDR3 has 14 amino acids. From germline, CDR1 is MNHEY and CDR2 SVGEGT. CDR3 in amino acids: CASSYRSGDYGYTF.

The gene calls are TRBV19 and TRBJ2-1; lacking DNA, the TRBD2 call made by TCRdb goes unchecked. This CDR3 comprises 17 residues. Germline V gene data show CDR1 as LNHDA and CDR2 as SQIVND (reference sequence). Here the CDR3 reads CASSPWEGSSSYNEQFF.

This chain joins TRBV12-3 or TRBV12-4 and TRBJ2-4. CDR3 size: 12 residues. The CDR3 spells CASSRIQNIQYF.

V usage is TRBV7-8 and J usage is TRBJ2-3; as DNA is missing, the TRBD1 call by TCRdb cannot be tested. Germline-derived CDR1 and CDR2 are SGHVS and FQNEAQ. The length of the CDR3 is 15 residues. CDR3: CASSKSRLPGDTQYF.

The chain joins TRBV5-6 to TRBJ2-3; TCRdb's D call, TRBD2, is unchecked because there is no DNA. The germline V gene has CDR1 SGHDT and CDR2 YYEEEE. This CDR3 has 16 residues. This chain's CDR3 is CASSSRTSGSTDTQYF.

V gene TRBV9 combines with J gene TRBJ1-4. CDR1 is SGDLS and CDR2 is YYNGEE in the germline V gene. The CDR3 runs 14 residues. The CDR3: CASSRAGTNEKLFF.